The 3 T cell receptor beta chains below all came from one sample that was sequenced in a study of circulating and synovial CD4+ cells in juvenile arthritis. Only in-frame clones appear in the TCRdb table, and some are missing; sequencing was by immunoSEQ multiplex PCR. The sample includes about 33,000 clones, 90% to 95% of them seen just once. Sequencing used CD4+ T cells from blood. The receptors were gathered from a human donor with juvenile idiopathic arthritis.

V and J are TRBV5-5 and TRBJ1-4; D is unresolved. Germline lookup yields CDR1 SGHKS and CDR2 YYEKEE (reference sequence). This CDR3 has 11 amino acids. The CDR3 DNA follows: TGTGCAAGCGGAACGGAGGAAAAACTGTTTTTT. Translating it yields CASGTEEKLFF. The whole variable domain, remainder taken from reference TRBV5-5 and TRBJ1-4, is DAGVTQSPTHLIKTRGQQVTLRCSPISGHKSVSWYQQVLGQGPQFIFQYYEKEERGRGNFPDRFSARQFPNYSSELNVNALLLGDSALYLCASGTEEKLFFGSGTQLSVL.

The chain is built from TRBV18 and TRBJ2-2, with D possibly being TRBD2 (6 bases). This CDR3 region has 15 residues. With 5 bases removed from V and 4 bases from J, the gap between germline ends came to 14 bases. Germline assignment: CDR1 KGHSH and CDR2 LQKENI. CDR3 sequence: CASSTRDSSTGELFF. As DNA, the CDR3 is TGTGCCAGCTCAACCCGGGACTCGTCCACCGGGGAGCTGTTTTTT.

This chain uses TRBV30 with TRBJ2-7, with D possibly being TRBD2 (5 bases). This CDR3 comprises 12 residues. V was shortened by 2 bases and J by 1 base, with 6 bases between the two germline ends. Per the germline V gene, CDR1 is GTSNPN and CDR2 is SVGIG (reference sequence). The CDR3 coding sequence is TGTGCCTGGAGTTGGGAGTCCTACGAGCAGTACTTC. This sequence encodes CAWSWESYEQYF. Supplemented by reference TRBV30 and TRBJ2-7, the full variable domain reads SQTIHQWPATLVQPVGSPLSLECTVEGTSNPNLYWYRQAAGRGLQLLFYSVGIGQISSEVPQNLSASRPQDRQFILSSKKLLLSDSGFYLCAWSWESYEQYFGPGTRLTVT.